This entry is about one T cell receptor beta chain. The entry originates in a study of cytomegalovirus exposure and HLA in healthy donors. PCR used 60 Vbeta primers and 13 Jbeta primers. Only in-frame clones appear in the TCRdb table, and some are missing; sequencing was by immunoSEQ multiplex PCR. The sample contains about 120,000 clones, around 78% of which appear only once. The CDR3 totals 13 residues. Germline CDR1 is MNHEY and CDR2 is SVGAGI. V trimming: 6 bases; J trimming: 5 bases; junction bases outside the gene matches: 1. The chain employs TRBV6-5 and TRBJ1-5; 10 positions match TRBD1. Sequenced material: PBMCs. The sequence came from a woman aged 30 to 39 in good health and CMV-seropositive. The CDR3 sequence is CASRDRGDQPQHF. The CDR3 DNA reads as TGTGCCAGCAGGGACAGGGGGGATCAGCCCCAGCATTTT.